This T cell receptor (beta chain) was identified during a study of blood T cell repertoires in COVID-19. Study-level background: Samples of COVID-19 (acute and convalescent) were obtained from the United States, Italy and Spain. T cells, B-cell-depleted T cells, or PBMCs provided the cDNA or gDNA that served as material.

The length of the CDR3 is 17 residues. V gave up 4 bases and J gave up 1 base; unmatched junction bases: 12. CDR1 MDHEN and CDR2 SYDVKM come from the germline V gene. Data came from immunoSEQ multiplex PCR; TCRdb stores just in-frame clones and leaves some out. The table includes 200,000 to 300,000 clones, less than 90% detected once. The TCR sequence derives from a man aged 55-75 years with acute or convalescent COVID-19. Specimen: peripheral blood. V gene TRBV28 combines with J gene TRBJ1-1; 7 bases agree with TRBD1. The DNA of the CDR3 is TGTGCCAGCAGTTCGACAGGGACTCCCGCGGGGAACACTGAAGCTTTCTTT. Its protein product is CASSSTGTPAGNTEAFF.